The clone carrying this T cell receptor beta chain was counted at least ten times. This entry is derived from a study of tumor and adjacent non-tumor tissue in lung cancer. The library came from three nested PCR rounds adapted from ARM-PCR protocols. TCRdb used MiXCR to reprocess the multiplex PCR reads, holding one entry per CDR3 protein. The repertoire consists of 120,000 or so distinct CDR3 sequences, with roughly 67% occurring once and the leading ten covering 9.5% to 15%. The CDR3 has 11 amino acids. V was clipped by 3 bases and J by 11 bases, with 13 bases between them. CDR1 is SQVTM and CDR2 is ANQGSEA in the germline V gene. The template was RNA from unsorted bulk tissue.

The sequenced material came from lung tumor tissue. This chain uses TRBV29-1 with TRBJ1-1; D is unresolved. The clonotype comes from a man aged 25-45 years with non-small cell lung cancer. The CDR3 DNA is TGCAGCGTTGAGGACGGAGACCGGGCTTTCTTT. It encodes CSVEDGDRAFF.